A single sample gave rise to the 9 T cell receptor beta chains below, sequenced in a study of response to subunit inactivated influenza vaccine. TCRdb re-called the RT-PCR reads through MiXCR, storing one row per CDR3 protein. The sample consists of about 800,000 distinct CDR3 sequences, 21% of them appearing once. The sequencing used PBMCs from blood, collected around 5 days after vaccination. Receptors were obtained from a middle-aged man who received an inactivated influenza vaccine.

In this sample, this clonotype turned up a few times. This chain joins TRBV3-1 and TRBJ2-1, with 11 bases that match TRBD2. Unmatched junction bases numbered 3, after V lost 4 bases and J lost 4 bases. Per the germline V gene, CDR1 is LGHDT and CDR2 is YNNKEL (reference sequence). The CDR3 has 15 residues. CDR3 DNA: TGTGCCAGCAGCCGACTAGCGGGGAAATACAATGAGCAGTTCTTC. Amino acid sequence: CASSRLAGKYNEQFF.

The rearrangement joins TRBV3-1 to TRBJ1-4; D is unclear. The germline V gene encodes CDR1 LGHDT and CDR2 YNNKEL (reference sequence). The CDR3 spans 13 residues. Trimming took off 1 base at V and 7 bases at J, with 7 bases between the two ends. The CDR3 DNA follows: TGTGCCAGCAGCCAAGTCAGAGGTGAAAAACTGTTTTTT. Protein sequence: CASSQVRGEKLFF.

This clonotype was recorded many times. The chain is built from TRBV20-1 and TRBJ2-7; a possible D gene is TRBD1 (5 bases). The CDR3 contains 13 residues. In germline, CDR1 is DFQATT, CDR2 SNEGSKA (reference sequence). Trimming pared 0 bases from V and 1 base from J, leaving 7 bases between. CDR3 in amino acids: CSARDRASYEQYF. DNA of the CDR3: TGCAGTGCTAGAGACAGGGCGTCCTACGAGCAGTACTTC.

The gene calls are TRBV5-6 and TRBJ2-7; 14 positions match TRBD2. V dropped 3 bases and J dropped 4; count of bases not matched to a gene: 3. CDR1 and CDR2 (germline): SGHDT, YYEEEE. There are 15 residues in the CDR3. This CDR3 is CASSSGLAGGYEQYF. The CDR3 DNA reads as TGTGCCAGCAGCTCAGGACTAGCGGGAGGATACGAGCAGTACTTC.

The chain carries TRBV20-1 and TRBJ1-1; D remains unclear. The V gene lost 1 base and the J gene lost 6 bases, with 15 bases spanning the gap. Germline V lookup: CDR1 DFQATT, CDR2 SNEGSKA (reference sequence). The CDR3 totals 14 residues. CDR3 sequence (DNA): TGCAGTGCTAGAGGGGGAATAAGGTCAGCTGAAGCTTTCTTT. Its protein product is CSARGGIRSAEAFF.

This clonotype was counted between two and nine times. V is TRBV5-5 and J is TRBJ2-3, with 7 bases identical to TRBD2. The CDR3 has 15 amino acids. Unmatched junction bases numbered 4, after V lost 2 bases and J lost 1 base. CDR1 and CDR2 (germline): SGHKS, YYEKEE (reference sequence). In DNA form, the CDR3 reads TGTGCCAGCAGCTTTTCTAGCGGTCGCACAGATACGCAGTATTTT. The encoded protein is CASSFSSGRTDTQYF.

The sample holds a few counts of this clonotype. The CDR3 here is CASGQGGGGEKLFF. In nucleotides, the CDR3 is TGTGCCAGCGGACAGGGGGGAGGAGGAGAAAAACTGTTTTTT. This chain links TRBV25-1 with TRBJ1-4; 10 positions match TRBD1. This CDR3 is 14 amino acids long. In germline, CDR1 is MGHDK, CDR2 SYGVNS. The V and J ends lost 8 bases and 8 bases, in that order; junction bases with no gene match: 8.

This chain links TRBV29-1 with TRBJ1-2, with D maybe TRBD1 (6 bases). This CDR3 comprises 12 residues. Trimming took 6 bases from V and 5 from J, leaving 13 bases between them. CDR1 and CDR2 (germline): SQVTM, ANQGSEA. The CDR3 region has the DNA TGCAGCGTCGAAACAGGGCGGTATGGCTACACCTTC. It is translated as CSVETGRYGYTF.

CDR3 loop: CSVDPGLGPYEQYF. As DNA, the CDR3 is TGCAGCGTTGACCCGGGACTTGGCCCCTACGAGCAGTACTTC. This chain joins TRBV29-1 and TRBJ2-7; D possibly corresponds to TRBD2 (6 bases). Trimming removed 3 bases from V and 2 bases from J, with 14 bases in between. Germline values: CDR1 SQVTM, CDR2 ANQGSEA. This CDR3 has 14 residues.